This is a list of T cell receptor beta chains from one sample in a study of blood T cells in healthy people across ages. TCRdb reprocessed the 5' RACE reads via MiXCR and lists one record per CDR3 protein. Of about 640,000 distinct CDR3 sequences listed, roughly three fifths are singletons. Specimen: blood. These receptors were obtained from a man between 60 and 75 years old in good health. CDR3s leave out the opening cysteine and the closing phenylalanine or tryptophan. The order of the fields is V gene, clone size, J gene, CDR3 protein. Expanded clones get a size class; other rows say once, few or many, or leave the size out.

v_gene: TRBV3-1
abundance: .
j_gene: TRBJ2-5
CDR3aa: ASSQATVKGTQY

v_gene: TRBV5-1
abundance: many
j_gene: TRBJ2-5
CDR3aa: ASSWGQGQETQY

v_gene: TRBV27
abundance: .
j_gene: TRBJ1-4
CDR3aa: ASSQTAINEKLF

v_gene: TRBV5-1
abundance: few
j_gene: TRBJ2-5
CDR3aa: ASSLDSAETQY

v_gene: TRBV20-1
abundance: few
j_gene: TRBJ2-7
CDR3aa: SATTSSYEQY

v_gene: TRBV10-3
abundance: few
j_gene: TRBJ2-7
CDR3aa: AISERGGYEQY

v_gene: TRBV12-3/TRBV12-4
abundance: .
j_gene: TRBJ1-2
CDR3aa: ASSLQQGARGYT

v_gene: TRBV12-3/TRBV12-4
abundance: .
j_gene: TRBJ2-7
CDR3aa: ASRGTGMGEQY

v_gene: TRBV4-1
abundance: few
j_gene: TRBJ1-1
CDR3aa: ASSHQGAFSEAF

v_gene: TRBV29-1
abundance: .
j_gene: TRBJ1-4
CDR3aa: SVSRGPANEKLF

v_gene: TRBV5-5
abundance: once
j_gene: TRBJ2-1
CDR3aa: ASSPGTSGGETQF

v_gene: TRBV7-2
abundance: few
j_gene: TRBJ2-7
CDR3aa: ASSLVLAGGEQY

v_gene: TRBV4-2
abundance: .
j_gene: TRBJ2-5
CDR3aa: ASSQPTAYNEQY

v_gene: TRBV9
abundance: .
j_gene: TRBJ2-5
CDR3aa: ASSVSGRTQETQY

v_gene: TRBV7-9
abundance: .
j_gene: TRBJ2-3
CDR3aa: ASTGQGYTDTQY